Below, one T cell receptor beta chain is given with its context. Its target is unknown. The data stem from a study of blood T cells in healthy people across ages. A sample-barcoded 5' primer and a J-beta primer mix were used in a second PCR of roughly 7 to 11 cycles. Each cDNA molecule carried a tag from a template-switch adaptor that contained 12 random nucleotides. Each CDR3 protein gets one entry after TCRdb re-called the 5' RACE reads with MiXCR. The repertoire holds about 1.8 million distinct CDR3 sequences, with around half as singletons. Study results and limitations: As age increased, TCR beta diversity per million T cells fell in a roughly linear fashion. More naive CD4+ cells and higher diversity marked long-lived donors relative to aged donors. Conclusively comparing naive with antigen-experienced cells was impossible with unsorted PBMCs.

The sequence was obtained from a middle-aged woman in good health. Sequenced: blood.

This CDR3 reads CASSLLRRGQGTEAFF. For the CDR3, the DNA is TGCGCCAGCAGCTTGTTGAGGAGGGGGCAAGGCACTGAAGCTTTCTTT. The rearrangement joins TRBV5-1 to TRBJ1-1, with TRBD1 matching over 7 bases. The CDR3 spans 16 residues. Trimming cost V 1 base and J 4 bases; bases outside gene matches: 10. Looked up from germline, CDR1 is SGHRS and CDR2 is YFSETQ. Based on the CDR3 plus reference TRBV5-1 and TRBJ1-1, the full variable domain is KAGVTQTPRYLIKTRGQQVTLSCSPISGHRSVSWYQQTPGQGLQFLFEYFSETQRNKGNFPGRFSGRQFSNSRSEMNVSTLELGDSALYLCASSLLRRGQGTEAFFGQGTRLTVV.